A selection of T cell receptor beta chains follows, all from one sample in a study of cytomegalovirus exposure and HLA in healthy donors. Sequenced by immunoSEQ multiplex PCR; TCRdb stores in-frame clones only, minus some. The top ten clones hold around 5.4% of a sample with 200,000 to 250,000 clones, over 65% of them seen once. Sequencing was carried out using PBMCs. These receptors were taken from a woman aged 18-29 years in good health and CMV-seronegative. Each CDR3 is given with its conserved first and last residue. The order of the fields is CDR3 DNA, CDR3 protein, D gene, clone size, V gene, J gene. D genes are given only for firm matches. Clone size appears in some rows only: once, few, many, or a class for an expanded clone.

DNA: TGCGCCAGCAGCCCGGACAGGAATTCACCCCTCCACTTT
CDR3: CASSPDRNSPLHF
D: TRBD1
size: few
V: TRBV5-1
J: TRBJ1-6

DNA: TGTGCCATCAGTGGTTCAGGGAGCAATCAGCCCCAGCATTTT
CDR3: CAISGSGSNQPQHF
D: .
size: .
V: TRBV10-3
J: TRBJ1-5

DNA: TGTGCCTGGAGTGCAGGACAGATCGATAATGAAAAACTGTTTTTT
CDR3: CAWSAGQIDNEKLFF
D: .
size: .
V: TRBV30
J: TRBJ1-4

DNA: TGTGCCAGCTCACCTCCCGGGGACCTAGAGGTGGGCTACACCTTC
CDR3: CASSPPGDLEVGYTF
D: .
size: once
V: TRBV18
J: TRBJ1-2

DNA: TGTGCCATCAGTCCAAAGGTAGGATCTTCCTACGAGCAGTACTTC
CDR3: CAISPKVGSSYEQYF
D: .
size: .
V: TRBV10-3
J: TRBJ2-7

DNA: TGTGCCAGCAGCGGGTGGGAGAGCTATGGCTACACCTTC
CDR3: CASSGWESYGYTF
D: .
size: .
V: TRBV9
J: TRBJ1-2

DNA: TGCGCCAGCAGTGAGGGGGTCGGACAGCCCCAGCATTTT
CDR3: CASSEGVGQPQHF
D: .
size: .
V: TRBV10-1
J: TRBJ1-5

DNA: TGCGCCAGCAGCCGGGTTCTCAATCAGCCCCAGCATTTT
CDR3: CASSRVLNQPQHF
D: .
size: .
V: TRBV10-2
J: TRBJ1-5

DNA: TGCAGCGCCCCCTATAACTACAATGAGCAGTTCTTC
CDR3: CSAPYNYNEQFF
D: .
size: .
V: TRBV29-1
J: TRBJ2-1

DNA: TGTGCCAGCAGTTACTCGAAGGGAGGAGATACGCAGTATTTT
CDR3: CASSYSKGGDTQYF
D: .
size: .
V: TRBV6-5
J: TRBJ2-3

DNA: TGCGCCAGCAGCCAAGAAGCGAGCGGGAGATACACCGGGGAGCTGTTTTTT
CDR3: CASSQEASGRYTGELFF
D: TRBD2
size: .
V: TRBV4-1
J: TRBJ2-2

DNA: TGTGCCAGCATTCGCAATACCTACGAGCAGTACTTC
CDR3: CASIRNTYEQYF
D: .
size: .
V: TRBV6-1
J: TRBJ2-7

DNA: TGTGCCAGCTCACTCCAATACTCCGGGACAGGCGAGAACACTGAAGCTTTCTTT
CDR3: CASSLQYSGTGENTEAFF
D: TRBD1
size: once
V: TRBV18
J: TRBJ1-1

DNA: TGCGCCAGCAGCTTGGGCAGGGTGGGAAGCTACACCTTC
CDR3: CASSLGRVGSYTF
D: .
size: .
V: TRBV5-1
J: TRBJ1-2